Below, one T cell receptor beta chain is given with its context. Its antigen is undetermined. Germline and junction disagree at one end, which may indicate a read error. The sample comes from a study of tumor-infiltrating lymphocytes in primary liver carcinoma. Germline assignment: CDR1 MNHEY and CDR2 SVGAGI. This CDR3 comprises 15 residues. The template, roughly 0.45 ug total RNA, yielded TCR beta cDNA made with a constant-region primer. Three nested multiplex PCR rounds, a slightly modified ARM-PCR method, built the TCR beta libraries. TRBV1-TRBV30 forward primers paired with a C-beta reverse primer drove the first two PCR rounds, 10 cycles each. MiXCR, run by TCRdb on the multiplex PCR reads, gives a single entry per CDR3 protein. The table includes about 210,000 distinct CDR3 sequences, about 61% detected once. Study-wide results and limits: Tumor-adjacent and tumor-blood pairs shared a smaller degree of overlap than tumor region pairs.

Blood RNA originated from unsorted whole blood, with germline DNA additionally extracted. Prior to the surgical procedure, about 4 milliliters of peripheral blood were collected. This clonotype was sampled from a woman aged 55-70 years with primary liver carcinoma and hepatitis B virus infection. The source material was peripheral blood. This chain links TRBV6-5 with TRBJ2-2, with 9 bases that match TRBD2. Here the CDR3 DNA reads TGTACCAGCAGTTACACTCCAGCGGGAGGCGGGGAGCTGTTTTTT. It yields the protein CTSSYTPAGGGELFF.